Listed below are T cell receptor beta chains from one sample, sequenced in a study of cytomegalovirus exposure and HLA in healthy donors. Generated by immunoSEQ multiplex PCR, the TCRdb table keeps only in-frame clones and is missing some. This table has about 110,000 clones, roughly 87% appearing once. What was sequenced was PBMCs. These receptors were obtained from a woman aged 18-29 years in good health and CMV-seronegative. The CDR3 runs from the conserved cysteine through the conserved F or W. D genes are given only for firm matches.

>TRBJ2-7|NA|TRBV4-1
CASSQEYITYEQYF
TGCGCCAGCAGCCAAGAGTACATCACCTACGAGCAGTACTTC
>TRBJ2-1|TRBD2|TRBV4-1
CASSLSSGGINEQFF
TGCGCCAGCAGCCTCTCTAGCGGGGGGATTAATGAGCAGTTCTTC
>TRBJ1-5|TRBD1|TRBV4-3
CASSLSGATGYSNQPQHF
TGCGCCAGCAGCCTAAGTGGGGCGACAGGGTATAGCAATCAGCCCCAGCATTTT
>TRBJ2-3|TRBD2|TRBV27
CASSLSTGTSGSTDTQYF
TGTGCCAGCAGTCTTAGCACCGGGACTAGCGGGAGCACAGATACGCAGTATTTT
>TRBJ1-1|NA|TRBV7-2
CASSPSFRDTEAFF
TGTGCCAGCAGCCCGAGCTTCAGGGACACTGAAGCTTTCTTT
>TRBJ2-1|NA|TRBV10-2
CASRKRTENYNEQFF
TGCGCCAGCAGGAAGCGGACAGAAAATTACAATGAGCAGTTCTTC
>TRBJ2-1|TRBD2|TRBV29-1
CSVEDLVAGYNEQFF
TGCAGCGTTGAAGATTTGGTAGCGGGATACAATGAGCAGTTCTTC
>TRBJ1-1|NA|TRBV7-3
CASSQIRGTEAFF
TGTGCCAGCAGCCAAATCCGGGGAACTGAAGCTTTCTTT
>TRBJ2-7|NA|TRBV7-9
CASSPYSYEQYF
TGTGCCAGCAGCCCCTATAGCTACGAGCAGTACTTC
>TRBJ2-5|TRBD2|TRBV5-1
CASSSGYGGAETQYF
TGCGCCAGCAGCTCCGGGTACGGGGGGGCGGAGACCCAGTACTTC
>TRBJ2-3|TRBD2|TRBV10-1
CASSELAGGPTDTQYF
TGCGCCAGCAGTGAACTAGCGGGGGGACCCACAGATACGCAGTATTTT
>TRBJ1-1|NA|TRBV7-7
CASSLREDTEAFF
TGTGCTAGCAGCTTAAGGGAGGACACTGAAGCTTTCTTT
>TRBJ2-7|TRBD2|TRBV5-8
CASSSSGFYEQYF
TGTGCCAGCAGTTCTAGCGGATTCTACGAGCAGTACTTC
>TRBJ2-7|TRBD1|TRBV9
CASSGTGGEYEQYF
TGTGCCAGCAGCGGAACAGGGGGCGAATACGAGCAGTACTTC